This T cell receptor beta chain was recovered during a study of shared clonotypes between healthy human individuals. As for the study in general: CD8 memory received one plate per donor, CD8 naive two, CD4 memory three and CD4 naive three.

Profiling relied on immunoSEQ multiplex PCR, and the TCRdb table lists in-frame clones only, not all of them. The sample shows about 710,000 clones, roughly two thirds of them seen only once. This clone showed up just a few times. Germline loops: CDR1 SGHRS, CDR2 YFSETQ. The CDR3 has 13 residues. With 7 bases removed from V and 4 bases from J, the gap between germline ends came to 14 bases. The chain joins TRBV5-1 to TRBJ2-5; D unresolved. This receptor was obtained from a woman aged 25 to 45 in good health. The sequenced material came from memory CD4+ T cells sorted from blood. Specified subset: CD45RA-negative fraction. Here the CDR3 reads CASSVGHGETQYF. For the CDR3, the DNA is TGCGCCAGCTCGGTAGGGCACGGAGAGACCCAGTACTTC.